A single sample gave rise to the 26 T cell receptor beta chains below, sequenced in a study of blood T cell repertoires in COVID-19. The protocol was immunoSEQ multiplex PCR, while the TCRdb copy is restricted to in-frame clones and leaves out a portion. The repertoire holds under 150,000 clones, approximately 83% seen once, with 3.5% to 4.5% in the top ten. The sequencing sample was made of peripheral blood. These receptors all stem from a woman in her sixties or seventies with acute or convalescent COVID-19.

The chain couples TRBV27 to TRBJ1-5, with D perhaps matching TRBD1 (6 bases). The ends were cut back, 5 bases at V and 5 bases at J, with 16 bases in the middle. Germline CDR1 is MNHEY and CDR2 is SMNVEV (reference sequence). The CDR3 is 15 amino acids. CDR3: CASSVIQGFDQPQHF. In DNA, the CDR3 is TGTGCCAGCAGTGTCATCCAGGGGTTCGATCAGCCCCAGCATTTT.

V gene TRBV11-3 combines with J gene TRBJ1-1; the D is unclear. This CDR3 contains 13 residues. CDR1 SGHNT and CDR2 YENEEA come from the germline V gene. The ends were cut back, 8 bases at V and 1 base at J, with 11 bases in the middle. The DNA of the CDR3 is TGTGCCAGCCGATACTCCCGGAACACTGAAGCTTTCTTT. Encoded protein: CASRYSRNTEAFF.

The genes are TRBV6-1 and TRBJ1-2, with 8 bases fitting TRBD1. The V segment lost 2 bases and the J segment 6 bases; nucleotides outside the gene matches: 5. Germline V CDR1 and CDR2: MNHNS, SASEGT. The CDR3 spans 14 residues. The CDR3 loop reads CASSEQGAKDGYTF. The CDR3 nucleotides are TGTGCCAGCAGTGAACAGGGGGCGAAAGATGGCTACACCTTC.

This clone was seen a single time. The chain is built from TRBV27 and TRBJ1-1; no firm D call. CDR3 length equals 14 residues. Trimming pared 4 bases from V and 2 bases from J, leaving 11 bases between. CDR1 and CDR2 (germline): MNHEY, SMNVEV (reference sequence). The CDR3 DNA is TGTGCCAGCAGTTCCCCAGAAATCAACACTGAAGCTTTCTTT. Translation: CASSSPEINTEAFF.

In its sample, this clone was seen once. The gene calls are TRBV11-3 and TRBJ2-7; TRBD2 agrees at 7 bases. The trim removed 4 bases at V and 6 bases at J, leaving 9 bases unmatched. This CDR3 has 14 residues. The germline V gene encodes CDR1 SGHNT and CDR2 YENEEA. The CDR3 loop is CASSSGGGNSEQYF. The CDR3 DNA reads as TGTGCCAGCAGCTCGGGAGGAGGAAACAGCGAGCAGTACTTC.

The chain links TRBV2 to TRBJ1-4; TRBD1 might be the D (5 bases). Trimming shortened V by 8 bases and J by 3 bases, and 13 bases separated the two germline ends. CDR1 and CDR2 (germline): SNHLY, FYNNEI. The CDR3 loop spans 14 amino acids. In nucleotides, the CDR3 is TGTGCCAGCGCCCGCGGGGCGGCTAATGAAAAACTGTTTTTT. Its translation is CASARGAANEKLFF.

The V and J genes are TRBV5-1 and TRBJ1-1, with D possibly TRBD1 on 6 matching bases. Germline V gives CDR1 SGHRS, CDR2 YFSETQ. CDR3 length: 15 residues. Trimming pared 4 bases from V and 0 bases from J, leaving 13 bases between. CDR3 sequence reads: CASSQDSPLNTEAFF. CDR3 bases: TGCGCCAGCAGCCAGGACAGCCCACTGAACACTGAAGCTTTCTTT.

This chain uses TRBV5-5 with TRBJ1-5, with D tentatively TRBD1 (6 bases). Between the trimmed V and J ends, which lost 4 bases and 0 bases, there was a span of 11 bases. This CDR3 has 15 residues. CDR1 is SGHKS and CDR2 is YYEKEE in the germline V gene (reference sequence). DNA of the CDR3: TGTGCCAGCAGCCCAGGACAGTCTAGCAATCAGCCCCAGCATTTT. Protein sequence: CASSPGQSSNQPQHF.

The CDR3: CASSQDSVRNTEAFF. CDR3 in DNA: TGCGCCAGCAGCCAAGATTCGGTACGGAACACTGAAGCTTTCTTT. The rearrangement uses TRBV4-3 and TRBJ1-1; D is unresolved. V was cut by 0 bases and J by 1 base, with 9 bases left in between. CDR3 length equals 15 residues. The germline V gene encodes CDR1 LGHNA and CDR2 YSLEER.

The chain links TRBV11-2 to TRBJ2-1, with TRBD2 as a possible D gene (6 bases). Deletions cut 5 bases from V and 0 bases from J, with 17 bases between. The CDR3 is 17 residues long. Germline CDR1 is SGHAT and CDR2 is FQNNGV. The CDR3 DNA sequence: TGTGCCAGCAGCCGAGTAGGAGGGTCGAGCTCCTACAATGAGCAGTTCTTC. Translating gives CASSRVGGSSSYNEQFF. Variable domain in full (rest from reference TRBV11-2 and TRBJ2-1): EAGVAQSPRYKIIEKRQSVAFWCNPISGHATLYWYQQILGQGPKLLIQFQNNGVVDDSQLPKDRFSAERLKGVDSTLKIQPAKLEDSAVYLCASSRVGGSSSYNEQFFGPGTRLTVL.

The CDR3 nucleotides are TGTGCCAGCAGAAGCCGAAGCTCCTACAATGAGCAGTTCTTC. Its protein product is CASRSRSSYNEQFF. The chain joins TRBV28 to TRBJ2-1; D gene unclear. The germline CDR1 and CDR2 sequences are MDHEN and SYDVKM. The CDR3 spans 14 residues. V shed 6 bases and J shed 0 bases, with 9 bases lying between them.

The chain links TRBV6-2 or TRBV6-3 to TRBJ1-2, with a weak D call TRBD1 (5 bases). Germline CDR1 is MNHEY and CDR2 is SVGEGT. The CDR3 loop spans 13 amino acids. Trimming shortened V by 4 bases and J by 9 bases, and 15 bases separated the two germline ends. As DNA, the CDR3 is TGTGCCAGCAGTTTAGGAGGGGACCCGCGCTACACCTTC. This sequence encodes CASSLGGDPRYTF.

V usage is TRBV28 and J usage is TRBJ1-6; maybe TRBD1 (5 bases). The V gene's germline CDR1 is MDHEN and CDR2 SYDVKM. Trimming cost V 11 bases and J 10 bases, with 15 bases left between them. The CDR3 runs to 12 residues. This CDR3 reads CAGGWGGSPLHF. In DNA form, the CDR3 reads TGTGCCGGGGGGTGGGGTGGATCACCCCTCCACTTT.

This chain joins TRBV6-1 and TRBJ1-5; TRBD1 might be the D (5 bases). The V and J ends lost 1 base and 2 bases respectively, with 15 bases between them. The CDR3 is made up of 17 amino acids. Germline V gene sequence: CDR1 MNHNS, CDR2 SASEGT. CDR3 sequence: CASSEEQALGGNQPQHF. The DNA for the CDR3 is TGTGCCAGCAGTGAAGAACAGGCCCTAGGTGGCAATCAGCCCCAGCATTTT.

The J gene is TRBJ1-1, the V gene TRBV30, with unresolved D. Deletions cut 0 bases from V and 8 bases from J, with 10 bases between. The CDR3 is made up of 12 amino acids. Germline V gene lookup returns CDR1 GTSNPN and CDR2 SVGIG (reference sequence). The CDR3 region has the DNA TGTGCCTGGAGTGTACCTGAGGCGGAAGCTTTCTTT. Protein sequence: CAWSVPEAEAFF.

The chain has TRBV27 and TRBJ2-1, with 9 bases fitting TRBD1. This CDR3 is 14 amino acids long. Germline V gives CDR1 MNHEY, CDR2 SMNVEV (reference sequence). The V segment lost 5 bases and the J segment 4 bases; nucleotides outside the gene matches: 3. CDR3: CASSPGQGYNEQFF. CDR3 in DNA: TGTGCCAGCAGTCCGGGACAGGGATACAATGAGCAGTTCTTC.

The chain combines TRBV10-3 with TRBJ1-4, with unresolved D. The V end lost 0 bases, the J end lost 0 bases, and 5 bases lay between the germline ends. CDR3 length equals 15 residues. The V gene's germline CDR1 is ENHRY and CDR2 SYGVKD. The CDR3 DNA reads as TGTGCCATCAGTGAGTCGGCGGCAACTAATGAAAAACTGTTTTTT. Translated, it gives CAISESAATNEKLFF.

The rearrangement uses TRBV28 and TRBJ2-2; a possible D gene is TRBD1 (6 bases). Trimming pared 6 bases from V and 5 bases from J, leaving 16 bases between. The germline V gene encodes CDR1 MDHEN and CDR2 SYDVKM. The CDR3 covers 15 residues. CDR3: CASRAPGQATGELFF. Here the CDR3 DNA reads TGTGCCAGCAGGGCTCCGGGACAAGCGACCGGGGAGCTGTTTTTT. The full variable domain, in which reference TRBV28 and TRBJ2-2 provide the parts outside the CDR3, is DVKVTQSSRYLVKRTGEKVFLECVQDMDHENMFWYRQDPGLGLRLIYFSYDVKMKEKGDIPEGYSVSREKKERFSLILESASTNQTSMYLCASRAPGQATGELFFGEGSRLTVL.

The V call is TRBV4-3, the J call TRBJ2-5; perhaps TRBD2 as D (5 bases). CDR1 is LGHNA, CDR2 YSLEER, per germline. V dropped 6 bases and J dropped 1 base, with 15 bases sitting between them. The CDR3 length is 15 residues. CDR3 amino acids: CASRVSAGGQETQYF. The CDR3 bases are TGCGCCAGCAGGGTTTCCGCGGGTGGCCAAGAGACCCAGTACTTC.

This clone appeared a single time. The rearrangement uses TRBV7-8 and TRBJ2-7; TRBD2 matches 7 bases. This CDR3 spans 16 amino acids. CDR1 and CDR2 (germline): SGHVS, FQNEAQ. After removal of 5 bases from V and 0 bases from J, the junction contained 10 bases not matched to a gene. In nucleotides, the CDR3 is TGTGCCAGCAGCCCCCTTAGCGGGCCGAGCTCCTACGAGCAGTACTTC. It specifies CASSPLSGPSSYEQYF.

The chain has TRBV30 and TRBJ2-1; TRBD2 matches 12 bases. Germline trimming cut 5 bases from V and 6 bases from J; bases unmatched to any gene: 14. This CDR3 is built from 17 residues. The V gene's germline CDR1 is GTSNPN and CDR2 SVGIG (reference sequence). CDR3 sequence reads: CAWRLAGASRAFNEQFF. The DNA of the CDR3 is TGTGCCTGGCGACTAGCGGGAGCAAGTAGGGCTTTCAATGAGCAGTTCTTC.

The V call is TRBV7-9, the J call TRBJ2-1, with D perhaps matching TRBD2 (6 bases). CDR3 length equals 15 residues. The germline V and J ends were trimmed by 4 bases and 7 bases, with 17 bases remaining between them. From germline, CDR1 is SEHNR and CDR2 FQNEAQ (reference sequence). This CDR3 reads CASSSDLAGWNEQFF. As DNA, the CDR3 is TGTGCCAGCAGCTCCGACTTGGCGGGATGGAATGAGCAGTTCTTC.

The chain has TRBV6-5 and TRBJ2-7, with TRBD2 identical over 9 bases. The CDR3 length is 14 residues. With V trimmed by 0 bases and J by 4 bases, 1 base remained unmatched. The V gene's germline CDR1 is MNHEY and CDR2 SVGAGI. The CDR3: CASSYSSGRYEQYF. For the CDR3, the DNA is TGTGCCAGCAGTTACTCTAGCGGGAGATACGAGCAGTACTTC.

The gene calls are TRBV9 and TRBJ2-1, with 16 nucleotides matching TRBD2. With V trimmed by 3 bases and J by 0 bases, 6 bases remained unmatched. This CDR3 contains 19 residues. Germline V gene data show CDR1 as SGDLS and CDR2 as YYNGEE. The CDR3: CASSGIGTSGRASYNEQFF. In DNA form, the CDR3 reads TGTGCCAGCAGCGGGATCGGGACTAGCGGGAGGGCCTCCTACAATGAGCAGTTCTTC.

The chain joins TRBV5-1 to TRBJ2-1; D may be TRBD2 (6 bases). Per germline, CDR1 SGHRS and CDR2 YFSETQ. This CDR3 is 14 amino acids long. V lost 1 base and J lost 7, with 12 bases in between. CDR3 sequence: CASSLYEGTNEQFF. CDR3 DNA sequence: TGCGCCAGCAGCTTGTATGAGGGGACTAATGAGCAGTTCTTC. Full variable domain (outside the CDR3, taken from reference TRBV5-1 and TRBJ2-1): KAGVTQTPRYLIKTRGQQVTLSCSPISGHRSVSWYQQTPGQGLQFLFEYFSETQRNKGNFPGRFSGRQFSNSRSEMNVSTLELGDSALYLCASSLYEGTNEQFFGPGTRLTVL.

This rearrangement joins TRBV27 to TRBJ2-1, with 10 bases aligning to TRBD2. The V gene's germline CDR1 is MNHEY and CDR2 SMNVEV (reference sequence). V dropped 2 bases and J dropped 4; count of bases not matched to a gene: 5. This CDR3 contains 16 residues. CDR3 nucleotides: TGTGCCAGCAGTTTACTAAGGACTAGCGGTTACAATGAGCAGTTCTTC. Protein: CASSLLRTSGYNEQFF.